Following are 2 T cell receptor beta chains from one sample sequenced in a study of T cells in localized non-small cell lung cancer. Profiling relied on immunoSEQ multiplex PCR, and the TCRdb table lists in-frame clones only, not all of them. Of roughly 38,000 clones listed, about 88% are singletons. Sample: peripheral blood, taken before any cancer treatment. The receptor set was obtained from a female donor at least 60 years old with stage I squamous cell lung carcinoma.

V and J are TRBV7-9 and TRBJ2-1; 11 bases are shared with TRBD2. This CDR3 region has 16 residues. The V segment lost 4 bases and the J segment 1 base; nucleotides outside the gene matches: 3. Germline V gene sequence: CDR1 SEHNR, CDR2 FQNEAQ (reference sequence). The CDR3 region is CASSSGTSGSYNEQFF. CDR3 nucleotides: TGTGCCAGCAGCTCAGGGACTAGCGGTTCCTACAATGAGCAGTTCTTC.

In its sample, this clone was seen a few times. The chain recombines TRBV9 with TRBJ2-1; 10 nucleotides agree with TRBD2. Germline CDR1 and CDR2: SGDLS and YYNGEE. V lost 3 bases, J lost 8 bases, and 8 bases stayed unmatched. The CDR3 totals 15 residues. The DNA for the CDR3 is TGTGCCAGCAGCGACCTAGCGGGAGAGGACGATGAGCAGTTCTTC. This sequence encodes CASSDLAGEDDEQFF.